The clone carrying this TCR beta chain was seen many times. Its specificity is unknown. The data originate from a study of CD8 T cells in ankylosing spondylitis. Overall study findings and caveats: Existing reports had already noted some motif variants in reactive arthritis synovial fluid and blood. Typical of ankylosing spondylitis blood, it appeared, was a TCR beta motif of under 10 highly homologous variants. Reports say disease-linked clones showed up significantly more in matched ankylosing spondylitis synovial fluid.

The CDR3 loop spans 15 amino acids. Germline CDR1 and CDR2: SGHRS and YFSETQ. Trimming took 2 bases from V and 6 from J; bases not matched to a gene: 7. Each TCR beta library was made by quantitative 5'-RACE that incorporated molecular barcodes. TCRdb recomputed calls from the 5' RACE reads with MiXCR, one row per CDR3 protein. In the table there are approximately 40,000 distinct CDR3 sequences, 6% of which are singletons. This chain connects TRBV5-1 to TRBJ2-2, with 7 bases identical to TRBD2. Sequencing used blood, either unsorted or a sorted T cell fraction (not recorded which). The TCR originated in a male donor with ankylosing spondylitis or in good health (not recorded which). The chain's CDR3 is CASSFSGNAPGELFF. The CDR3 nucleotides read TGCGCCAGCAGCTTCAGCGGGAACGCCCCCGGGGAGCTGTTTTTT.